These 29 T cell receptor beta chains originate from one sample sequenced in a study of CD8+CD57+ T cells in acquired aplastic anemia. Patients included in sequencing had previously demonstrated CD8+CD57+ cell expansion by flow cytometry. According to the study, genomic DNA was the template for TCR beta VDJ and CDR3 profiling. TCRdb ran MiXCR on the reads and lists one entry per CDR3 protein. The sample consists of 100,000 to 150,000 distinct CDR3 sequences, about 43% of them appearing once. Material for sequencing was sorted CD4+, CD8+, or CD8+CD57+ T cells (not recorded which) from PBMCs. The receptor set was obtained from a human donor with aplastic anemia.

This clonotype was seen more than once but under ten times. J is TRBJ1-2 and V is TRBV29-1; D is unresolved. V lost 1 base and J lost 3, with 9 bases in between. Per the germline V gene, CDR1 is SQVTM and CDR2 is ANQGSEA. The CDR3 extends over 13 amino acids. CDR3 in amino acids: CSVEGTGDYGYTF. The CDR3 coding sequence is TGCAGCGTTGAAGGGACGGGTGACTATGGCTACACCTTC.

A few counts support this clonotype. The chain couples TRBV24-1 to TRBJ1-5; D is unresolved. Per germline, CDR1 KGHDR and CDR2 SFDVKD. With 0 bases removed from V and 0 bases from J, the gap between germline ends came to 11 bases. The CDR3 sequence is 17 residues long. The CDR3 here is CATSDLSDRISNQPQHF. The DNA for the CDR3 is TGTGCCACCAGTGATTTGTCGGATCGGATTAGCAATCAGCCCCAGCATTTT.

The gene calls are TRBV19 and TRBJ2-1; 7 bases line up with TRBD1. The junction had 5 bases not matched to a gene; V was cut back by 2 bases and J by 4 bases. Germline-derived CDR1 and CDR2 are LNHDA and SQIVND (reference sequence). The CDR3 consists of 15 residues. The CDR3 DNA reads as TGTGCCAGTAGTATAAGTGGGACAGATTACAATGAGCAGTTCTTC. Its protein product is CASSISGTDYNEQFF.

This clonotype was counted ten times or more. CDR3 DNA: TGTGCCAGTAGTAATGCCTACGAGCAGTACTTC. It codes for CASSNAYEQYF. The chain recombines TRBV19 with TRBJ2-7; D is ambiguous. Germline CDR1 LNHDA, CDR2 SQIVND (reference sequence). V was cut by 4 bases and J by 2 bases, with 3 bases left in between. This CDR3 region has 11 residues. Full variable domain (rest looked up from reference TRBV19 and TRBJ2-7): DGGITQSPKYLFRKEGQNVTLSCEQNLNHDAMYWYRQDPGQGLRLIYYSQIVNDFQKGDIAEGYSVSREKKESFPLTVTSAQKNPTAFYLCASSNAYEQYFGPGTRLTVT.

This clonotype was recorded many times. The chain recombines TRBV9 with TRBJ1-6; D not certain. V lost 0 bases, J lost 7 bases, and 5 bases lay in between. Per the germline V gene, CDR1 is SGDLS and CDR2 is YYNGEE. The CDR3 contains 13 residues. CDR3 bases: TGTGCCAGCAGCGTAGGGCGGAATTCACCCCTCCACTTT. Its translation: CASSVGRNSPLHF.

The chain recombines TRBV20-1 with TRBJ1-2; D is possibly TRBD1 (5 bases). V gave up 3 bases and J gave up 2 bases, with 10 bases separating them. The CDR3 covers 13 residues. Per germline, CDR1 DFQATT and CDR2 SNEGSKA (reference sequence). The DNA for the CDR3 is TGCAGTGCTAGTCGTGAGGGGAACTATGGCTACACCTTC. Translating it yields CSASREGNYGYTF.

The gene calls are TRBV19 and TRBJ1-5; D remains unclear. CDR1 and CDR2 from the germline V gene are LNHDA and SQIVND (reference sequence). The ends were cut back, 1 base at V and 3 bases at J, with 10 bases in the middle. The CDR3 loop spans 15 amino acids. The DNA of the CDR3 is TGTGCCAGTAGTATAGGTCCCGGAATCAATCAGCCCCAGCATTTT. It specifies CASSIGPGINQPQHF.

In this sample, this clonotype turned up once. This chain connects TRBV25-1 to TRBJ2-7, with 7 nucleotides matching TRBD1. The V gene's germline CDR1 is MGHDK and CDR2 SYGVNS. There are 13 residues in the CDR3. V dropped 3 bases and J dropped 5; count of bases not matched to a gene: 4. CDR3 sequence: CASSDYGTDEQYF. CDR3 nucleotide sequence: TGTGCCAGCAGTGACTACGGGACAGACGAGCAGTACTTC.

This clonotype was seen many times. The CDR3 protein is CSAREPGTEAFF. CDR3 sequence (DNA): TGCAGTGCTAGAGAGCCGGGCACTGAAGCTTTCTTT. This chain joins TRBV20-1 and TRBJ1-1, with D unclear. V lost 0 bases, J lost 4 bases, and 6 bases lay in between. The CDR3 has 12 amino acids. CDR1 is DFQATT and CDR2 is SNEGSKA in the germline V gene (reference sequence).

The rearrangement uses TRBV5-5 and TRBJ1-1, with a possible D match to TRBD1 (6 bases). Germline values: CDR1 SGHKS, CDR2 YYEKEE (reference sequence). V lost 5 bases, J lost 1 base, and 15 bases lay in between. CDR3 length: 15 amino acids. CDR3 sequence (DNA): TGTGCCAGCAGTACAGGGTCGCTTTCGAACACTGAAGCTTTCTTT. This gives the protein CASSTGSLSNTEAFF.

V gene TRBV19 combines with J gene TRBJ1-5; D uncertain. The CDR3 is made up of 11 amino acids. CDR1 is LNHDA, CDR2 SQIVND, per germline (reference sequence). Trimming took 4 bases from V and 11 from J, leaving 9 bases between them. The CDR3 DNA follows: TGTGCCAGTAGTACGGGAGCGGCCCAGCATTTT. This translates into CASSTGAAQHF.

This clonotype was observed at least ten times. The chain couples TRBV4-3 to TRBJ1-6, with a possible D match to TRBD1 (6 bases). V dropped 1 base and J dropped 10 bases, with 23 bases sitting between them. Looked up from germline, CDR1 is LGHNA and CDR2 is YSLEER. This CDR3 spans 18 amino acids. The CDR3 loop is CASSQGSGQTMRLSPLHF. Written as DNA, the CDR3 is TGCGCCAGCAGCCAAGGGTCAGGACAGACCATGAGGCTGTCACCCCTCCACTTT.

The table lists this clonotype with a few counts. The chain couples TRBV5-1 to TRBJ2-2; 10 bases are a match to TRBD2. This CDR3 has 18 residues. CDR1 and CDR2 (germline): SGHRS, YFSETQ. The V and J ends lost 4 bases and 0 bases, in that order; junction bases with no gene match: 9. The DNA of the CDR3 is TGCGCCAGCAGCCAAATAGCGGGGGGCGTCACGAACACCGGGGAGCTGTTTTTT. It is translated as CASSQIAGGVTNTGELFF.

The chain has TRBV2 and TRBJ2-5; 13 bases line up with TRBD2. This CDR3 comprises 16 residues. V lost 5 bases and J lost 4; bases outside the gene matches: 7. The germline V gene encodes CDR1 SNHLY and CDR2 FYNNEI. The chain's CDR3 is CASSPGLAGFRETQYF. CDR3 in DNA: TGTGCCAGCAGTCCGGGACTAGCGGGGTTTAGAGAGACCCAGTACTTC.

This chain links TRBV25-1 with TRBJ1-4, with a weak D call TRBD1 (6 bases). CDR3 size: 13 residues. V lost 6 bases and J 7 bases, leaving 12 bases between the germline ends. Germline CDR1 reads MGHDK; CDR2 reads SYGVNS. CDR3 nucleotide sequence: TGTGCCAGCAGAGAGAGGGGGGGTGAAAAACTGTTTTTT. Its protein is CASRERGGEKLFF.

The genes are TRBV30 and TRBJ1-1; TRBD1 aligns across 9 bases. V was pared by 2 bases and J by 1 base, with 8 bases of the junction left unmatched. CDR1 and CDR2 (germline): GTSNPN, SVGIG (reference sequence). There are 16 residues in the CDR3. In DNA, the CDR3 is TGTGCCTGGAGTTCCCGACAGGGGGTCAGGAACACTGAAGCTTTCTTT. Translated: CAWSSRQGVRNTEAFF.

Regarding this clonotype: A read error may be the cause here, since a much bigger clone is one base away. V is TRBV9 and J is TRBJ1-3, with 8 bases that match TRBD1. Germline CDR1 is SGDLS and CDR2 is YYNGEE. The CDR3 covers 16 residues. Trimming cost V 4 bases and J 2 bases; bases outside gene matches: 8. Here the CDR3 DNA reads TGTGCCAGCAGCACTGGGACAGGTAGCGCTGGAAACACCATATATTTT. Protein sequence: CASSTGTGSAGNTIYF.

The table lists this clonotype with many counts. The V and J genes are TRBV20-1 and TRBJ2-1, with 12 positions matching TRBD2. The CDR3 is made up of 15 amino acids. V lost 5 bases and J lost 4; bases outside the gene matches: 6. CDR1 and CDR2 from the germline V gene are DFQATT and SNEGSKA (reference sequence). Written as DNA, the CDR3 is TGCAGTGCTCCTAGGACTAGCGGGGCATACAATGAGCAGTTCTTC. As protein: CSAPRTSGAYNEQFF.

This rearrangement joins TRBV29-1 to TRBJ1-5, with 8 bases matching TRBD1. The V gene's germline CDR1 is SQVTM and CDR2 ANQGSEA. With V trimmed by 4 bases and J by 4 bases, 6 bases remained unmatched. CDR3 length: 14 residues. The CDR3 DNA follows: TGCAGCGTTGCAGGGGGCAGCGATAATCAGCCCCAGCATTTT. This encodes CSVAGGSDNQPQHF.

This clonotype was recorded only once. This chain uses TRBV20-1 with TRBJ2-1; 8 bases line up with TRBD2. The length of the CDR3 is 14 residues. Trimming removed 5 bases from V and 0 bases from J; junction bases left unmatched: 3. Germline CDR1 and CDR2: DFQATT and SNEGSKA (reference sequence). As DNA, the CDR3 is TGCAGTGCTGGAAGCGGGAGCTCCTACAATGAGCAGTTCTTC. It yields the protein CSAGSGSSYNEQFF.

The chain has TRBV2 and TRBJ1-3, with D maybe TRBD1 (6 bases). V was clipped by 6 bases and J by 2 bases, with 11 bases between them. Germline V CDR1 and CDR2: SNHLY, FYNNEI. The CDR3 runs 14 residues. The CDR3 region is CASSLAGAGNTIYF. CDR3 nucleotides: TGTGCCAGCAGCTTAGCAGGGGCTGGAAACACCATATATTTT.

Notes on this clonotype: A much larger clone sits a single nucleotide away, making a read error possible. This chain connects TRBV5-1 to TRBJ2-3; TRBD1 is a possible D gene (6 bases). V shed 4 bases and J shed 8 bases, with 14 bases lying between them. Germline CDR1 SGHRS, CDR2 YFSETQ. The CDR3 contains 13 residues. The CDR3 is CASSTGQGGTQYF. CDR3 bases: TGCGCCAGCAGCACTGGACAAGGGGGTACGCAGTATTTT.

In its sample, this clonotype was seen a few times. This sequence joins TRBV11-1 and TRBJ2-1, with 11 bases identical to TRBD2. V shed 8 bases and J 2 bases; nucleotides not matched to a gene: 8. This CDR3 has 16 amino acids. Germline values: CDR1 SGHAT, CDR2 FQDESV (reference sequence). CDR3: CASGSKLAGAYNEQFF. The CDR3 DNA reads TGTGCCAGCGGGTCGAAACTAGCGGGGGCCTACAATGAGCAGTTCTTC.

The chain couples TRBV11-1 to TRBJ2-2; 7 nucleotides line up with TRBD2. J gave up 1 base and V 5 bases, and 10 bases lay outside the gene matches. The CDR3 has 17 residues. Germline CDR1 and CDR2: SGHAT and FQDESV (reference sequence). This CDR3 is CASSLHSLAVNTGELFF. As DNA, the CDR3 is TGTGCCAGCAGCCTCCACTCGCTAGCGGTGAACACCGGGGAGCTGTTTTTT.

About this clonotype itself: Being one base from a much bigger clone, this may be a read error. This chain's CDR3 is CAGSLGTLNEQFF. The CDR3 DNA sequence: TGCGCCGGCAGCTTGGGGACTCTCAATGAGCAGTTCTTC. This chain uses TRBV5-1 with TRBJ2-1, with D perhaps matching TRBD2 (6 bases). CDR1 SGHRS and CDR2 YFSETQ come from the germline V gene. The CDR3 has 13 amino acids.

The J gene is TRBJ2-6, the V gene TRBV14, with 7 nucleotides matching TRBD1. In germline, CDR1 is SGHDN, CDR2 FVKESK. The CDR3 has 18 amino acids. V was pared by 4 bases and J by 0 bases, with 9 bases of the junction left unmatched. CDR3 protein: CASSPRQGGASGANVLTF. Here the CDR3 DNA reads TGTGCCAGCAGCCCAAGACAGGGTGGGGCCTCTGGGGCCAACGTCCTGACTTTC.

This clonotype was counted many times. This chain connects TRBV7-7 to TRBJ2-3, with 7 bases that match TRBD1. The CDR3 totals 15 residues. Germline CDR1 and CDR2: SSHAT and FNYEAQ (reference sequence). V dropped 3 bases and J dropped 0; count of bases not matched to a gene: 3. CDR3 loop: CASSFRGPSTDTQYF. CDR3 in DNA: TGTGCCAGCAGCTTTAGGGGGCCTAGCACAGATACGCAGTATTTT.

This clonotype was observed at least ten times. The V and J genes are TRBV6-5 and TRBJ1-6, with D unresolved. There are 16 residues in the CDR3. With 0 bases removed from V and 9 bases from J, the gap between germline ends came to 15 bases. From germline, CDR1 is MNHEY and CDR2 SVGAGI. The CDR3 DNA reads TGTGCCAGCAGTTACTCGACCTGGGAACCGAGTTCACCCCTCCACTTT. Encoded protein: CASSYSTWEPSSPLHF.

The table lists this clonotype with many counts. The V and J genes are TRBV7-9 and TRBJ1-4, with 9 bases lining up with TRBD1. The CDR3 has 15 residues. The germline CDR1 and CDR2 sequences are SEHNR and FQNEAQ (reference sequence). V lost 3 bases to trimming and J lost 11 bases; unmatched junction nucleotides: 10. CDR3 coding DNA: TGTGCCAGCAGCTTGGTCCGACAGGGGGGCGGGAAACTGTTTTTT. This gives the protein CASSLVRQGGGKLFF.